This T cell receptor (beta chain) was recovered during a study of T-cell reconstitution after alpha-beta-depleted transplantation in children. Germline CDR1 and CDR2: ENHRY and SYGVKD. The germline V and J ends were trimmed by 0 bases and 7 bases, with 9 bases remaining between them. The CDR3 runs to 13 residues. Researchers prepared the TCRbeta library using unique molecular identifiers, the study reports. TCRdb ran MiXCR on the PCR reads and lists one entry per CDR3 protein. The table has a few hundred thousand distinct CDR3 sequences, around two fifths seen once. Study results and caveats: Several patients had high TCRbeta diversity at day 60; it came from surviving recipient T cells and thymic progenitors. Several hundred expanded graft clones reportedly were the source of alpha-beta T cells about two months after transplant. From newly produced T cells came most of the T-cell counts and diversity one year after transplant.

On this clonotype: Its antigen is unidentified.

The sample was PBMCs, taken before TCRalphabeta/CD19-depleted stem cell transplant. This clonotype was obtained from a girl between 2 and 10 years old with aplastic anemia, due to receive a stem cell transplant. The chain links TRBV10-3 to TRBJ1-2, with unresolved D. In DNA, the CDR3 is TGTGCCATCAGTGAGTCTACCGCGGCTGGCTACACCTTC. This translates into CAISESTAAGYTF.